The rows below give T cell receptor beta chains drawn from one sample of a study of cytomegalovirus exposure and HLA in healthy donors. The table came from immunoSEQ multiplex PCR; TCRdb's copy has only in-frame clones and leaves some out. The sample carries 200,000 or so clones, about 85% recorded once. Sequenced input: PBMCs. Receptors originate from a human donor in good health. The CDR3 runs from the conserved cysteine through the conserved F or W. The D gene is left open where the match is weak. A clone size is listed for some rows: how often the clone was seen (once, few, many), or a class if it is expanded.

j_gene,d_gene,v_gene,abundance,CDR3aa,CDR3nt
TRBJ2-1,NA,TRBV30,NA,CAWRGLSSYNEQFF,TGTGCCTGGAGGGGACTTAGCTCCTACAATGAGCAGTTCTTC
TRBJ1-1,TRBD1,TRBV6-5,once,CASSYSGTGNTEAFF,TGTGCCAGCAGTTACTCCGGGACAGGGAACACTGAAGCTTTCTTT
TRBJ2-2,NA,TRBV19,NA,CASSIYGLGGLESGELFF,TGTGCCAGTAGTATTTACGGCCTGGGAGGCCTGGAATCCGGGGAGCTGTTTTTT
TRBJ1-1,NA,TRBV6-6,NA,CASTYKTGLGNTEAFF,TGTGCCAGCACCTACAAGACGGGACTCGGGAACACTGAAGCTTTCTTT
TRBJ1-2,TRBD1,TRBV18,NA,CASSSETGARSGYTF,TGTGCCAGCTCCTCAGAGACAGGGGCGAGGTCTGGCTACACCTTC
TRBJ2-4,TRBD2,TRBV6-1,NA,CASSETLAGAVGTKNIQYF,TGTGCCAGCAGTGAAACCCTAGCGGGAGCGGTGGGGACCAAAAACATTCAGTACTTC
TRBJ2-3,TRBD2,TRBV19,NA,CASSIAEREKSDTQYF,TGTGCCAGTAGTATAGCCGAGCGGGAGAAGTCAGATACGCAGTATTTT
TRBJ2-7,NA,TRBV19,NA,CASRAHSYEQYF,TGTGCCAGTAGAGCTCACTCCTACGAGCAGTACTTC
TRBJ1-4,NA,TRBV10-3,NA,CAISGQINEKLFF,TGTGCCATCAGTGGACAGATAAATGAAAAACTGTTTTTT
TRBJ2-7,NA,TRBV10-3,NA,CAISESVELEYEQYF,TGTGCCATCAGTGAGTCTGTTGAACTCGAGTACGAGCAGTACTTC
TRBJ2-2,NA,TRBV7-6,NA,CASSPFRGNTGELFF,TGTGCCAGCAGCCCCTTCAGGGGGAACACCGGGGAGCTGTTTTTT
TRBJ2-1,TRBD2,TRBV18,NA,CASSPPGLAIEQFF,TGTGCCAGCTCACCACCGGGACTAGCGATTGAGCAGTTCTTC